This T cell receptor (beta chain) was sequenced during a study of identical twins. V was cut by 5 bases and J by 8 bases, with 19 bases left in between. Per the germline V gene, CDR1 is SGHRS and CDR2 is YFSETQ. This CDR3 has 14 amino acids. TCRdb itself ran the 5' RACE reads through MiXCR, one entry per CDR3 protein. The table records just over 450,000 distinct CDR3 sequences, 12% to 15% of them present only once. The study, taken as a whole, reports: With beta out-of-frame sequences, excess sharing by twins was weaker. There was more out-of-frame TCR alpha sharing in monozygotic twins than models estimated. Conclusions came from cross-sectional statistical analysis, not from following the same donors.

This clonotype was seen many times. Its matching antigen is unknown. This sample was also put to use in a study of yellow fever vaccine responses in identical twins. That publication notes: As reported, the vaccine T cell response of twins seemed partly convergent and partly personalized.

The source of this sequence is a young woman in good health. The chain is built from TRBV5-1 and TRBJ1-1; maybe TRBD1 (5 bases). Material: CD4+ T cells sorted from blood. Written as DNA, the CDR3 is TGCGCCAGCAGACAGACAACAGGCGGAGTAGAAGCTTTCTTT. Translating gives CASRQTTGGVEAFF.